This T cell receptor (beta chain) was found in a study of T cells in Graves' hyperthyroidism and ophthalmopathy (dated by TCRdb to 2018 to 2020). In the study overall: Peripheral blood was collected at initial diagnosis, before any treatment. TCR V-J signatures able to tell the groups apart were searched for in a discovery cohort of around 95 patients, of whom 43 had Graves' ophthalmopathy and around 56 had stable Graves' hyperthyroidism. Whether ophthalmopathy could be predicted prospectively was tested in an independent validation cohort made up of about 20 hyperthyroidism patients plus 17 patients who later progressed to ophthalmopathy. The 95 to 100 discovery patients were randomly divided into training and test sets at a 7:3 ratio. In six Graves' hyperthyroidism patients, the study also compared T-cell repertoires from thyroid tissue with T-cell repertoires from blood. After blood sampling, hyperthyroidism patients were treated with methimazole at a starting dose of 30 mg daily, and ophthalmopathy patients were treated with high-dose intravenous methylprednisolone. According to the paper, TCR Vbeta CDR3 sequencing was carried out on some 130 peripheral blood samples, which came from some 41 ophthalmopathy, around 75 hyperthyroidism and about 17 progressor patients.

This clonotype was seen only a few times. The antigen it binds to is not known. No clone much larger than this one lies a single base away; base qualities are absent. V sheds 0 bases and J sheds 10 bases, leaving 10 bases between their ends. The cysteine opens and the phenylalanine closes a CDR3 of 12 amino acids. This entry keeps only the CDR3 DNA: 36 bases, framed from base 1. Via the germline V gene (reference sequence), CDR1 is LNHNV and CDR2 YYDKDF. TCR beta CDR3 regions were amplified from RNA transcripts. The TCR CDR3 was subjected to a first round of RT-PCR using the HTBI primer set and the Qiagen OneStep RT-PCR kit. A second multiplex PCR round built the libraries, followed by size selection and purification. The libraries were sequenced on an Illumina HiSeq2000 using paired-end 100 bp reads. Per the original workflow: Raw data were processed with SOAPnuke, discarding reads with adapters, uncalled bases, mean Phred below 15, or no exact constant-primer or identifier match. High-quality paired reads were merged using COPE v1.2.5, and each unique nucleotide sequence was defined as a clonotype. MiTCR v1.1 was used to align clonotypes to the IMGT TRBV, TRBD and TRBJ reference segments. Only V-J combinations with frequency above 0.0001, covering about 99% of repertoires, were analysed. The TCS score was defined as F50 (clonal expansion) divided by E x V (chaos), with BLOSUM62-based TCRdist calculated between CDR3 peptides within each V-J. Welch's t-statistics and random forest reduced around 550 V-J features to about 12, which were used in a naive Bayes classifier (R e1071). TCRdb reanalyzed the raw reads on its own, using fastp at Q25 for trimming and MiXCR for clone calling, and kept in-frame beta chains. Rows matching on CDR3 protein sequence are summarized as one entry with the most common DNA and genes. It is TCRdb's table, rather than the study itself, that gives the V and J calls and clone size. The sample includes some 490,000 distinct CDR3 sequences, with 20% to 25% observed a single time. Of the sample, around 47% is held by the ten largest clones.

Moderately to severely active disease, a Clinical Activity Score of at least 3, a NOSPECS grade of at least 4, and a duration under 3 months were present in ophthalmopathy patients. Exclusion was applied to patients with uncontrolled infections, other autoimmune diseases, pregnancy or lactation. Diagnoses relied on clinical symptoms, serum thyroxine and TRAb, thyroid ultrasound and orbital computed tomography. PBMCs were separated from under 12 ml of fresh peripheral blood using Ficoll-Paque density gradient centrifugation. Trizol reagent was used to extract total RNA, and RNA quality was then checked on an Agilent 2100 Bioanalyzer. What the authors observed across the whole study: Most expanded thyroid clonotypes (frequency above 0.001) were also detected in blood, a finding suggesting that blood repertoires may reflect thyroid immune responses. In validation, the model predicted progression to ophthalmopathy with 55% to 71% sensitivity and less than 75% specificity, a median of around 6.6 months before onset. Sample size was not statistically predetermined, and investigators were not blinded to group allocation. Ophthalmopathy was separated from stable hyperthyroidism by a 13 V-J signature model, with about 88% sensitivity and approximately 81% specificity obtained in cross-validation and 80%/75% obtained in testing.

The clonotype was recovered from a woman in her 70s with Graves' ophthalmopathy. Material for sequencing was blood. Recombination connected TRBV15 to TRBJ2-7; the D gene remains uncertain. The CDR3 has the sequence CATSRDLRSQYF. The nucleotide sequence reads TGTGCCACCAGCAGAGATCTACGGAGCCAGTACTTC. Full variable domain (CDR3 extended with the reference TRBV15 and TRBJ2-7 proteins): DAMVIQNPRYQVTQFGKPVTLSCSQTLNHNVMYWYQQKSSQAPKLLFHYYDKDFNNEADTPDNFQSRRPNTSFCFLDIRSPGLGDTAMYLCATSRDLRSQYFGPGTRLTVT.